These T cell receptor beta chains were read from a single sample in a study of blood T cell repertoires in COVID-19. Using immunoSEQ multiplex PCR, the repertoire was profiled, and TCRdb retains in-frame clones only, with some absent. The repertoire holds roughly 200,000 clones, with about 86% as singletons. Input material: peripheral blood. These receptors were obtained from a woman in her fifties or sixties with COVID-19, enrolled during active disease. The CDR3 runs from the conserved cysteine through the conserved F or W. A D gene is named only where the DNA matches it firmly. The size field is filled for only some rows; it gives once, few, many or a size class.

J gene	clone size	V gene	D gene	CDR3 protein	CDR3 DNA
TRBJ2-5	once	TRBV11-3	.	CASSSIRGEETQYF	TGTGCCAGCAGCTCAATCAGGGGGGAAGAGACCCAGTACTTC
TRBJ2-3	once	TRBV19	TRBD1	CASSPGQGVADTQYF	TGTGCCAGTAGTCCGGGACAGGGGGTTGCAGATACGCAGTATTTT
TRBJ2-3	.	TRBV7-3	.	CASSFTGTQNTDTQYF	TGTGCCAGCAGCTTTACCGGGACACAGAACACAGATACGCAGTATTTT
TRBJ2-5	.	TRBV18	TRBD2	CASSPAGGQETQYF	TGTGCCAGCTCACCTGCGGGGGGCCAAGAGACCCAGTACTTC
TRBJ2-2	.	TRBV7-6	TRBD2	CASSSRLAGGVNTGELFF	TGTGCCAGCAGCTCCCGACTAGCGGGGGGGGTGAACACCGGGGAGCTGTTTTTT
TRBJ2-1	once	TRBV2	TRBD1	CASSERDRGSYNEQFF	TGTGCCAGCAGTGAACGGGACAGGGGCTCCTACAATGAGCAGTTCTTC
TRBJ2-7	.	TRBV7-9	.	CASSSETTPRKGSYEQYF	TGTGCCAGCAGCTCAGAGACCACACCGAGAAAGGGGTCCTACGAGCAGTACTTC
TRBJ1-5	.	TRBV6-2/TRBV6-3	TRBD1	CASSSSDRARRNQPQHF	TGTGCCAGCAGTTCCTCGGACAGGGCGCGGCGCAATCAGCCCCAGCATTTT
TRBJ1-4	.	TRBV18	.	CASSPGRAVSRESNEKLFF	TGTGCCAGCTCACCGGGACGTGCCGTATCCCGGGAGAGTAATGAAAAACTGTTTTTT
TRBJ2-4	.	TRBV6-6	TRBD1	CASSYPGTGRDIQYF	TGTGCCAGCAGTTACCCCGGGACAGGGAGGGACATTCAGTACTTC
TRBJ1-6	.	TRBV5-1	TRBD1	CASSMNRGGAPLHF	TGCGCCAGCAGCATGAACAGGGGTGGTGCACCCCTCCACTTT
TRBJ2-1	once	TRBV15	TRBD2	CATSGGAYNEQFF	TGTGCCACCTCGGGGGGGGCGTACAATGAGCAGTTCTTC
TRBJ1-2	.	TRBV27	.	CASSFGGRPNYGYTF	TGTGCCAGCAGTTTTGGAGGGAGACCTAACTATGGCTACACCTTC
TRBJ2-5	.	TRBV7-2	.	CASRSTRQETQYF	TGTGCCAGCAGGAGCACGAGACAAGAGACCCAGTACTTC
TRBJ1-1	.	TRBV6-5	TRBD1	CASRRDSRTEAFF	TGTGCCAGCAGGAGGGACAGTCGCACTGAAGCTTTCTTT
TRBJ1-5	.	TRBV19	TRBD1	CASTGTGGVPSNQPQHF	TGTGCCAGTACCGGGACAGGGGGAGTTCCTAGCAATCAGCCCCAGCATTTT
TRBJ2-2	.	TRBV5-4	TRBD2	CASSLGLAGGNTGELFF	TGTGCCAGCAGCTTAGGGCTAGCGGGGGGAAACACCGGGGAGCTGTTTTTT
TRBJ2-1	.	TRBV9	TRBD1	CASSGQSTGGDEQFF	TGTGCCAGCAGCGGACAATCAACAGGGGGCGATGAGCAGTTCTTC
TRBJ1-3	once	TRBV10-2	TRBD1	CASRGTGGSGNTIYF	TGCGCCAGCAGGGGGACAGGGGGGTCTGGAAACACCATATATTTT
TRBJ1-1	.	TRBV11-3	.	CASSRRGNTEAFF	TGTGCCAGCAGCCGTCGGGGGAACACTGAAGCTTTCTTT
TRBJ1-5	.	TRBV2	.	CASSKDGHSNQPQHF	TGTGCCAGCAGTAAAGATGGACATAGCAATCAGCCCCAGCATTTT
TRBJ1-3	.	TRBV7-9	TRBD1	CASSSTGGATGNTIYF	TGTGCCAGCAGCTCCACAGGGGGCGCGACTGGAAACACCATATATTTT
TRBJ1-6	.	TRBV18	TRBD1	CASSPLPGQGNSPLHF	TGTGCCAGCTCACCACTCCCCGGACAGGGAAATTCACCCCTCCACTTT
TRBJ1-2	.	TRBV6-5	TRBD1	CANSLGQAYGYTF	TGTGCCAACTCTTTGGGACAGGCCTATGGCTACACCTTC
TRBJ2-3	.	TRBV5-6	TRBD2	CASSLAGLVGDTQYF	TGTGCCAGCAGCTTGGCGGGACTAGTGGGAGATACGCAGTATTTT
TRBJ1-5	few	TRBV10-3	.	CAISESIAWGADQPQHF	TGTGCCATCAGTGAGTCGATTGCTTGGGGCGCAGATCAGCCCCAGCATTTT
TRBJ1-5	few	TRBV19	.	CASSIQQVGNQPQHF	TGTGCCAGTAGTATTCAACAGGTGGGAAATCAGCCCCAGCATTTT
TRBJ1-5	.	TRBV5-8	.	CASSFRGDQPQHF	TGTGCCAGCAGCTTCAGGGGTGATCAGCCCCAGCATTTT
TRBJ2-2	.	TRBV18	.	CASSQLRDRELFF	TGTGCCAGCAGCCAACTCAGGGATCGGGAGCTGTTTTTT
TRBJ2-5	.	TRBV5-1	.	CASNQIDGQETQYF	TGCGCCAGCAACCAGATCGACGGGCAAGAGACCCAGTACTTC
TRBJ2-1	few	TRBV12-5	.	CASGLVRPRPTYNEQFF	TGTGCTAGTGGTTTGGTAAGGCCCAGGCCCACCTACAATGAGCAGTTCTTC
TRBJ1-3	.	TRBV5-4	TRBD1	CASTKTGAPFSGNTIYF	TGTGCCAGCACTAAGACAGGGGCCCCTTTCTCTGGAAACACCATATATTTT
TRBJ2-1	once	TRBV7-2	.	CASSFGGTAYNEQFF	TGTGCCAGCAGCTTTGGAGGGACAGCCTACAATGAGCAGTTCTTC
TRBJ1-2	.	TRBV10-3	.	CAISLSGGTPANYGYTF	TGTGCCATCAGTCTATCCGGGGGGACCCCTGCTAACTATGGCTACACCTTC
TRBJ1-5	.	TRBV7-8	TRBD1	CASSSAGGPNQPQHF	TGTGCCAGCAGCTCGGCAGGGGGCCCCAATCAGCCCCAGCATTTT
TRBJ1-2	.	TRBV6-1	.	CASSEGQGWSYGYTF	TGTGCCAGCAGTGAAGGGCAGGGATGGAGCTATGGCTACACCTTC
TRBJ2-3	.	TRBV7-9	.	CASRGSDTQYF	TGTGCCAGCCGAGGGTCAGATACGCAGTATTTT
TRBJ1-1	.	TRBV5-1	TRBD1	CASSLLGTGFRNTEAFF	TGCGCCAGCAGCTTGCTCGGGACAGGGTTTCGGAACACTGAAGCTTTCTTT
TRBJ1-4	.	TRBV2	.	CASSPAFGQGHEKLFF	TGTGCCAGCAGTCCTGCTTTTGGGCAGGGGCATGAAAAACTGTTTTTT
TRBJ1-3	once	TRBV7-2	.	CASSLETGSFGNTIYF	TGTGCCAGCAGCTTAGAGACAGGCTCTTTTGGAAACACCATATATTTT
TRBJ2-7	.	TRBV24-1	.	CATSDPDISYEQYF	TGTGCCACCAGTGATCCGGACATTTCCTACGAGCAGTACTTC
TRBJ1-3	.	TRBV3-1/TRBV3-2	TRBD1	CASSTRGQGRGNTIYF	TGTGCCAGCAGCACTCGCGGACAGGGGCGCGGAAACACCATATATTTT
TRBJ1-1	.	TRBV5-4	.	CASTGGTNTEAFF	TGTGCCAGCACGGGGGGAACGAACACTGAAGCTTTCTTT
TRBJ1-1	.	TRBV7-3	TRBD1	CASSLQGALNTEAFF	TGTGCCAGCAGCTTGCAGGGGGCGCTTAACACTGAAGCTTTCTTT
TRBJ2-3	.	TRBV5-4	.	CASSLAPRDTQYF	TGTGCCAGCAGCTTGGCCCCCCGGGATACGCAGTATTTT
TRBJ1-2	few	TRBV5-1	.	CASSLGRGNYGYTF	TGCGCCAGCAGCTTGGGCAGGGGCAACTATGGCTACACCTTC
TRBJ2-7	.	TRBV11-3	TRBD2	CASSTLTSGGAGYEQYF	TGTGCCAGCAGCACCCTGACTAGCGGGGGGGCCGGCTACGAGCAGTACTTC
TRBJ1-6	few	TRBV5-6	TRBD1	CASSLRTGSSPLHF	TGTGCCAGCAGCTTGAGGACAGGTAGTTCACCCCTCCACTTT
TRBJ2-7	.	TRBV4-3	.	CASSQGQQGYEQYF	TGCGCCAGCAGCCAAGGACAGCAGGGCTACGAGCAGTACTTC
TRBJ2-1	.	TRBV27	.	CASSLDYPYNEQFF	TGTGCCAGCAGTTTGGACTACCCCTACAATGAGCAGTTCTTC
TRBJ2-7	once	TRBV4-1	TRBD2	CASSQEGETSRYEQYF	TGCGCCAGCAGCCAAGAAGGAGAGACTAGCAGGTACGAGCAGTACTTC
TRBJ2-2	.	TRBV6-4	.	CASSLGGAGELFF	TGTGCCAGCAGTCTTGGGGGCGCCGGGGAGCTGTTTTTT
TRBJ1-1	.	TRBV10-1	.	CASSESGQGQLNTEAFF	TGCGCCAGCAGTGAGTCGGGGCAGGGCCAACTGAACACTGAAGCTTTCTTT
TRBJ2-1	.	TRBV5-5	TRBD1	CASSSGQLNEQFF	TGTGCCAGCAGCTCGGGACAGCTTAATGAGCAGTTCTTC
TRBJ2-4	.	TRBV5-6	TRBD1	CASSLLGGQVIAKNIQYF	TGTGCCAGCAGCTTGTTAGGGGGACAGGTTATAGCCAAAAACATTCAGTACTTC
TRBJ1-1	once	TRBV6-5	.	CASSFDGSGVEAFF	TGTGCCAGCAGTTTCGACGGATCAGGGGTTGAAGCTTTCTTT
TRBJ2-3	.	TRBV9	.	CASSVDGVDTQYF	TGTGCCAGCAGCGTAGACGGGGTAGATACGCAGTATTTT
TRBJ2-1	.	TRBV27	.	CASSLSRGLGRNEQFF	TGTGCCAGCAGTTTATCGAGGGGGTTAGGAAGGAATGAGCAGTTCTTC
TRBJ1-2	.	TRBV11-2	.	CASSHTRGAYGYTF	TGTGCCAGCAGCCACACGCGGGGGGCATATGGCTACACCTTC
TRBJ2-2	.	TRBV7-8	TRBD1	CASSYGQGNTGELFF	TGTGCCAGCAGCTACGGACAGGGGAACACCGGGGAGCTGTTTTTT